This TCR beta chain was found in a study of regulatory T cells in long-lasting Graves disease. The study, taken as a whole, reports: New patients shared fewer public clonotypes (around 980) than persistent patients did (around 2,700). When disease was persistent, TRBV28, TRBJ1-2 and TRBJ2-5 were the favored segments.

Arm-PCR of CDR3 regions and iRepertoire HTBI primers were the basis on which TCR beta libraries were built. TCRdb re-called the multiplex PCR reads with MiXCR, one entry per CDR3 protein. Among some 450,000 distinct CDR3 sequences, approximately 16% were seen once, and the ten largest hold about 10%. With respect to this clonotype: What it binds is not known. Germline is not matched at one junction end, which may reflect a read error.

The length of the CDR3 is 13 residues. From germline, CDR1 is SGHTA and CDR2 FQGTGA. Documented time point: newly diagnosed GD, antithyroid drugs for less than 3 months. RNA extracted from PBMCs served as the sequencing template. These data were also filed under a second study, of T cells in Graves' hyperthyroidism and ophthalmopathy. That investigation notes: With the HTBI primer set, the TCR CDR3 went through a first round of RT-PCR. A 13 V-J model separated ophthalmopathy from stable hyperthyroidism.

The origin of this receptor is a woman aged 30 to 39 with Graves disease. V gene TRBV7-3 combines with J gene TRBJ1-2, with D unresolved. Material: peripheral blood mononuclear cells (PBMCs), obtained at new diagnosis, from a patient treated with antithyroid drugs. The DNA for the CDR3 is TGTGCCAACAGCTTAGTCGATGACTCTGGCTACACCTTC. It is translated as CANSLVDDSGYTF.